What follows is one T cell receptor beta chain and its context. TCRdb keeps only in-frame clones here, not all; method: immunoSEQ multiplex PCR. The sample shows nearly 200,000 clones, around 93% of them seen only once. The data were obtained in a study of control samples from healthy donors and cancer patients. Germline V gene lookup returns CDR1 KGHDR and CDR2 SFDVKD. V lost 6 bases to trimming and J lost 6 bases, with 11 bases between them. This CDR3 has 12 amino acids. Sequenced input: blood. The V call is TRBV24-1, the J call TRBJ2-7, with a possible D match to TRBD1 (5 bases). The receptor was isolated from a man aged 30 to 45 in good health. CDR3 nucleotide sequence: TGTGCCACCAGTCCAGGGTGGGGCGAGCAGTACTTC. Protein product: CATSPGWGEQYF.